Sequencing of this T cell receptor beta chain was carried out in a study of human T cells and chemical hapten exposure. Specified time point: patch test 1, 2 weeks after DPC sensitization. As for treatment: therapeutic diphenylcyclopropenone sensitization with weekly scalp DPC. A single record per CDR3 protein comes from TCRdb applying MiXCR to the RACE reads. Here the sample spans tens of thousands of distinct CDR3 sequences, 9.3% being singletons. V gave up 6 bases and J gave up 5 bases, with 13 bases separating them. Per germline, CDR1 MDHEN and CDR2 SYDVKM. The CDR3 totals 13 residues. The sequence was collected from a woman between 45 and 60 years old with alopecia areata. Some clones in this sample may be carry-over from other donors' samples. The rearrangement uses TRBV28 and TRBJ2-5, with a tentative D call TRBD2 (6 bases). This specimen consisted of whole blood, obtained in connection with sensitization to the hapten diphenylcyclopropenone (DPC). CDR3 sequence reads: CASSRTGVETQYF. For the CDR3, the DNA is TGTGCCAGCAGCCGAACGGGGGTGGAGACCCAGTACTTC.